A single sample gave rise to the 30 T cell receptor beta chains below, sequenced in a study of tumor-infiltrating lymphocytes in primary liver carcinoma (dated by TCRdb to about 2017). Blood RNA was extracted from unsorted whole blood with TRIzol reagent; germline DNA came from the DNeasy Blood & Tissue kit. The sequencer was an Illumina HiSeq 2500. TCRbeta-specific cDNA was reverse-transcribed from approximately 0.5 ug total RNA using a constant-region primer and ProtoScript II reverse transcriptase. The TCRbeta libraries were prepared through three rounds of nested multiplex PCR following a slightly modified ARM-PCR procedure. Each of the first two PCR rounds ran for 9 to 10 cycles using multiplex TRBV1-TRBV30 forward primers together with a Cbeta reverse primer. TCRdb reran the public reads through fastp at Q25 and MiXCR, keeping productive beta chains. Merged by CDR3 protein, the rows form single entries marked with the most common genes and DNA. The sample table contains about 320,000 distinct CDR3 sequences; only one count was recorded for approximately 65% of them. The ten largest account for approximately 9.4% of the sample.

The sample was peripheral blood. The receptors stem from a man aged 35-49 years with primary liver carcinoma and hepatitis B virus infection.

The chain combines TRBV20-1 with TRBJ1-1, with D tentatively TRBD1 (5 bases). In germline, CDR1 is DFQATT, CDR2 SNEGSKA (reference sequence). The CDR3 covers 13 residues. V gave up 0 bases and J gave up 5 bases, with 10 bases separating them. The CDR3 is CSARDGRGTEAFF. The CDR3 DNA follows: TGCAGTGCTAGAGATGGGCGGGGGACTGAAGCTTTCTTT.

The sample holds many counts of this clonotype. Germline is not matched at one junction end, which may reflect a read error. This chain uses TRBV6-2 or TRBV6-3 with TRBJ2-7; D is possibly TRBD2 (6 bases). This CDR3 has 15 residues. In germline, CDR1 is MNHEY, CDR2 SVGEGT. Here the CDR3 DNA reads TGTGCCAGCAGTTACATGACGGGAGACTCCGACGAGCAGTACTTC. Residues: CASSYMTGDSDEQYF.

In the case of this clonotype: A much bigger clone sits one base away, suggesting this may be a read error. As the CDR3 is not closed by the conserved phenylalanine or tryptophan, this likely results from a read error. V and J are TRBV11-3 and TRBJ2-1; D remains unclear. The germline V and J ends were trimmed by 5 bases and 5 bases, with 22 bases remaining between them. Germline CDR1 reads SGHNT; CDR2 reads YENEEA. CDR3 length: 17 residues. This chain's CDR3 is CASSPVGSANINNEQFS. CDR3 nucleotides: TGTGCCAGCAGCCCTGTCGGTAGTGCCAATATTAACAATGAGCAGTTCTCC.

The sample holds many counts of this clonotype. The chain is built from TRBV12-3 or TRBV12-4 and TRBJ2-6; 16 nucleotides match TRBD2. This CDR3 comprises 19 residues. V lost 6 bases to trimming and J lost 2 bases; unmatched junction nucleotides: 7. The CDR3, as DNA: TGTGCCAGCAGCCATCCGGGACTAGCGGGAGGGCCTGGGGCCAACGTCCTGACTTTC. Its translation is CASSHPGLAGGPGANVLTF.

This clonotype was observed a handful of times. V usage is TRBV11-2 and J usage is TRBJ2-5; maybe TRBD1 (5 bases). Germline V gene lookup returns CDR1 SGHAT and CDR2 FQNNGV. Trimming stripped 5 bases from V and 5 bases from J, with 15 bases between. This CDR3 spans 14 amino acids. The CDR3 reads CASSRPQGFETQYF. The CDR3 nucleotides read TGTGCCAGCAGCCGACCCCAGGGCTTCGAGACCCAGTACTTC.

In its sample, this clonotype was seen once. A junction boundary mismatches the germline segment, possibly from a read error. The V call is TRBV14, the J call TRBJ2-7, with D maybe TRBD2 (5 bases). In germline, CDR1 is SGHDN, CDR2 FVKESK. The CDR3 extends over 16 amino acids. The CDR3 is CASSRGGQLLSYEQYF. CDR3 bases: TGTGCCAGCAGCCGAGGAGGTCAGCTACTCTCCTACGAGCAGTATTTC.

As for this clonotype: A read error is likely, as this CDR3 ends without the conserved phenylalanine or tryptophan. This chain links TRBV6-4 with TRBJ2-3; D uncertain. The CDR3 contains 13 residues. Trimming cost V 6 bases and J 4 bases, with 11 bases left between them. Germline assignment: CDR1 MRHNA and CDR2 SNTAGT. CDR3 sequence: CASSPTVPDTQYS. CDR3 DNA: TGTGCCAGCAGCCCGACGGTGCCAGATACGCAGTATTCT.

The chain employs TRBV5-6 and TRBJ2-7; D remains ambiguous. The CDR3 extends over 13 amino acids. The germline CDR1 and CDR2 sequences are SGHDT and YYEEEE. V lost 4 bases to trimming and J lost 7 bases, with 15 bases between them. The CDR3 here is CASSPRRPREQYF. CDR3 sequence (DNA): TGTGCCAGCAGCCCCCGAAGACCACGGGAGCAGTACTTC.

The CDR3 DNA is TGCAGCGCCTTCGGCAGGGGTGGAAGCGATTGCACTGAGCAGTTCTTC. It yields the protein CSAFGRGGSDCTEQFF. The chain links TRBV29-1 to TRBJ2-1; D is perhaps TRBD1 (6 bases). The length of the CDR3 is 16 residues. Germline V CDR1 and CDR2: SQVTM, ANQGSEA. Trimming pared 7 bases from V and 9 bases from J, leaving 28 bases between.

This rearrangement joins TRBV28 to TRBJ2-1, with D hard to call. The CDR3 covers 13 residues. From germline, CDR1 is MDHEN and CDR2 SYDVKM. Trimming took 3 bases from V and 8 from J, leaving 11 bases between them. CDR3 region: CASSFPPCHEQFF. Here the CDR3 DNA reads TGTGCCAGCAGTTTCCCTCCGTGTCATGAGCAGTTCTTC.

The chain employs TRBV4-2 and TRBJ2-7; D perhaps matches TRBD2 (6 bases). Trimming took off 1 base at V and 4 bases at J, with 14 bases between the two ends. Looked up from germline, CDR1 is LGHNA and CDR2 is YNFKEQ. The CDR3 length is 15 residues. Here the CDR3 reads CASSQGWAAGYEQYF. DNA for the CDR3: TGTGCCAGCAGCCAAGGTTGGGCGGCGGGATACGAGCAGTACTTC.

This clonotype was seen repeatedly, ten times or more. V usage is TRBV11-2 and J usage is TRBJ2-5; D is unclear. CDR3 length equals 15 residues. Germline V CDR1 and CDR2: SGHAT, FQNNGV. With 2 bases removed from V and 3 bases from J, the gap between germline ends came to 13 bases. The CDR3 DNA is TGTGCCAGCAGCTTATTTCAAACAACGAAAGAGACCCAGTACTTC. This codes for CASSLFQTTKETQYF.

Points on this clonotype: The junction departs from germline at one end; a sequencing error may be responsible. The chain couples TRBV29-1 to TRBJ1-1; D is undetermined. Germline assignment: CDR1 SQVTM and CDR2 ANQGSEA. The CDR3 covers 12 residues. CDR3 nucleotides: TGCAGCGTTTCAGACCAGAATACTGAAGCTTTTTTT. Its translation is CSVSDQNTEAFF.

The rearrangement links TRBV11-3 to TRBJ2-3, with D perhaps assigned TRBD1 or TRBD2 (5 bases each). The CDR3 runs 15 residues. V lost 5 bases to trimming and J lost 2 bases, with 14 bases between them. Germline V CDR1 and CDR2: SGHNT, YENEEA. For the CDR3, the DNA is TGTGCCAGCAGCAAGAGGGGTAGCGACACAGATACGCAGTATTTT. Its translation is CASSKRGSDTDTQYF.

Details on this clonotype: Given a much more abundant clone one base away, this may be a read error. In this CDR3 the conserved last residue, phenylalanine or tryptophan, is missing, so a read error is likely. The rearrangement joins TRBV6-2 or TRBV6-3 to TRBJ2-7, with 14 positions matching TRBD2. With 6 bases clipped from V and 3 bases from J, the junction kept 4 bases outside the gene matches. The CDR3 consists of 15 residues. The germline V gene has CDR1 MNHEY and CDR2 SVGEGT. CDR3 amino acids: CASRKGTSGSYEQYL. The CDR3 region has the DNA TGTGCCAGCAGGAAAGGGACTAGCGGGAGCTACGAGCAGTACCTC.

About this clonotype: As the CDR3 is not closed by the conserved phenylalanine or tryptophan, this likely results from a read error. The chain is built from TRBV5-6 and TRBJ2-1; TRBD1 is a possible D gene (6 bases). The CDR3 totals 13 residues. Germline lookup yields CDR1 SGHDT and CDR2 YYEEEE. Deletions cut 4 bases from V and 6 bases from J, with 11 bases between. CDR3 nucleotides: TGTGCCAGCAGCAAGGGGGTGTTCAATGAGCAGTTCTAC. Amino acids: CASSKGVFNEQFY.

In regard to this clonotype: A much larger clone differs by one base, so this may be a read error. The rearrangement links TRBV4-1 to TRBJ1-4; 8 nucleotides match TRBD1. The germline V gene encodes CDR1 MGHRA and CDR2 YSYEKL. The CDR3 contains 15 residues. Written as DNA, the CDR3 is TGCACCAGCAGCCCGGGACAGGCAACTAATGAAAAACTGTTTTTT. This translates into CTSSPGQATNEKLFF.

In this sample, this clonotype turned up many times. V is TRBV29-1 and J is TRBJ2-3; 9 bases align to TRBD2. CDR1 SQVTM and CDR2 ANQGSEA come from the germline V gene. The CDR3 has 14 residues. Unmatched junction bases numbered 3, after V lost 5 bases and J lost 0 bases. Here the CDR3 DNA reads TGCAGCGTTTCTAGCGGGGTTAGCACAGATACGCAGTATTTT. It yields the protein CSVSSGVSTDTQYF.

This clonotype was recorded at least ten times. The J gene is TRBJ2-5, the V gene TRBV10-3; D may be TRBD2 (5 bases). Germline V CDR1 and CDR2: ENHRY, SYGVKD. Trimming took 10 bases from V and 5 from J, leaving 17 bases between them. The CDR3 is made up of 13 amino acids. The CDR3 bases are TGTGCCACGACCCCGGGGTGGCGGGAGACCCAGTACTTC. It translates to CATTPGWRETQYF.

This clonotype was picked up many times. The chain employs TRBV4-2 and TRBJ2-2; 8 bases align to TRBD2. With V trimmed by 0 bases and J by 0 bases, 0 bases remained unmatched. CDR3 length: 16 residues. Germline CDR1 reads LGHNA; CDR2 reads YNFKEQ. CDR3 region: CASSQETSANTGELFF. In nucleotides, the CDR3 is TGTGCCAGCAGCCAAGAGACTAGCGCGAACACCGGGGAGCTGTTTTTT.

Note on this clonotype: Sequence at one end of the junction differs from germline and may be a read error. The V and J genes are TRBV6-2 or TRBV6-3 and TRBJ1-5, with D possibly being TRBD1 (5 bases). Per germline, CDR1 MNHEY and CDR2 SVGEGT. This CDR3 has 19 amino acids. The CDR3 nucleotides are TGTACCAGCAGTTACACCATTACGGACACCAACAGAGGCAATCAGCCCCAGCATTTT. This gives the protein CTSSYTITDTNRGNQPQHF.

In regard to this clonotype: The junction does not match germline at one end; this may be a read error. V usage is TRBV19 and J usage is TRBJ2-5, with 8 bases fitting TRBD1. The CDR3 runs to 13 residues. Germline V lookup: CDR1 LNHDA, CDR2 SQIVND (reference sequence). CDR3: CASMDRDQETQYF. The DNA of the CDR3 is TGTGCCAGCATGGACAGGGACCAAGAGACTCAGTACTTC. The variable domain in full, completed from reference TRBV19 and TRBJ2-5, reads DGGITQSPKYLFRKEGQNVTLSCEQNLNHDAMYWYRQDPGQGLRLIYYSQIVNDFQKGDIAEGYSVSREKKESFPLTVTSAQKNPTAFYLCASMDRDQETQYFGPGTRLLVL.

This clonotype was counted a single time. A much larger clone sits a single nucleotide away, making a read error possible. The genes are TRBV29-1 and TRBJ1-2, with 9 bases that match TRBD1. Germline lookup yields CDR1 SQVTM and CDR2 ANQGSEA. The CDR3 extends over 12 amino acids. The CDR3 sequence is CRGGQGRDGYTF. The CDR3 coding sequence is TGCAGAGGAGGACAGGGGCGGGATGGCTACACCTTC.

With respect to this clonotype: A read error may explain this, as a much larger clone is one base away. The CDR3 coding sequence is TGTGCCAGCAGTGAGCCTCTAGCGGGAGGAACAGATACGCAGTATTTT. Amino acid sequence: CASSEPLAGGTDTQYF. J is TRBJ2-3 and V is TRBV6-1, with 11 bases fitting TRBD2. The CDR3 covers 16 residues. Trimming took 3 bases from V and 3 from J; bases not matched to a gene: 5. Germline values: CDR1 MNHNS, CDR2 SASEGT.

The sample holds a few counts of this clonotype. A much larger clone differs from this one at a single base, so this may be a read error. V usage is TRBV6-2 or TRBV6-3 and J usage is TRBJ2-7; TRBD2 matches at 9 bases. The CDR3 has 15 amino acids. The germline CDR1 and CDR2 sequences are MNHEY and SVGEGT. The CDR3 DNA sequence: TGTGCCAGCGGTTACGGCCCTAGCGGGGCTAACGAGCAGTACTTC. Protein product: CASGYGPSGANEQYF.

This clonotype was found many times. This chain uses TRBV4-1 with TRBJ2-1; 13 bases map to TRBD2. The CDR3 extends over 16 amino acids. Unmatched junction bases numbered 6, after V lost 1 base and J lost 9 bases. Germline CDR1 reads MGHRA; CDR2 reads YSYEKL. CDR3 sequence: CASSQVTSGGEGEQFF. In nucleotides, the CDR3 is TGCGCCAGCAGCCAAGTTACTAGCGGGGGGGAAGGTGAGCAGTTCTTC.

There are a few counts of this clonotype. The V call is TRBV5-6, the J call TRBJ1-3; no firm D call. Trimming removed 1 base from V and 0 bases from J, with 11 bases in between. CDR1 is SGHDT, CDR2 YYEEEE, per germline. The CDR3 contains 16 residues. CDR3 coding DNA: TGTGCCAGCAGCTTGCCGGATTGGAGCTCTGGAAACACCATATATTTT. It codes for CASSLPDWSSGNTIYF.

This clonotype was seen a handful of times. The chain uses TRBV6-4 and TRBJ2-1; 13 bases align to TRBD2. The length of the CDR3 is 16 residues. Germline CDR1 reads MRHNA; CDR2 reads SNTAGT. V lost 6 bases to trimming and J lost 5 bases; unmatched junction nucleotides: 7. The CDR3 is CASSLKGTSGNNEQFF. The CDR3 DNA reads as TGTGCCAGCAGCCTAAAAGGGACTAGCGGGAACAATGAGCAGTTCTTC.

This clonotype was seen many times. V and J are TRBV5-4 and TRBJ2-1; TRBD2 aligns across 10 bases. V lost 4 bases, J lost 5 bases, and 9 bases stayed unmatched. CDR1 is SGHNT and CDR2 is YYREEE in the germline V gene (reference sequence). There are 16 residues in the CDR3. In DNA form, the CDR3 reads TGTGCCAGCAGCCCTGAAGCGGGAGGGGTAAACAATGAGCAGTTCTTC. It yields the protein CASSPEAGGVNNEQFF.

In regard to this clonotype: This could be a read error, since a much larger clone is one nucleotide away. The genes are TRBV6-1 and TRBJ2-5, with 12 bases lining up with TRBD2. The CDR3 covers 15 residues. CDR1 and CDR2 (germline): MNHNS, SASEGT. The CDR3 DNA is TGTACCAGTACCTCGGGACTAGCGGGTCAAGAGACCCAGTACTTC. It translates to CTSTSGLAGQETQYF.